Each of the 5 T cell receptor beta chains below was sequenced from the same sample in a study of blood T cells in healthy people across ages. Primed by a sample-barcoded 5' primer and a J-beta primer mix, a second PCR proceeded for 7 to 11 cycles. TCRdb ran MiXCR on the 5' RACE reads and lists one entry per CDR3 protein. The data contain some 640,000 distinct CDR3 sequences, around 48% of them seen just once; the ten biggest clones take up roughly 34%. The sequenced sample consisted of blood. The receptor source for this set is a woman aged 55-70 years in good health.

This clonotype was seen a few times. The CDR3 sequence is CSARVASEQYF. The DNA for the CDR3 is TGCAGTGCTAGAGTTGCGTCTGAGCAGTACTTC. This chain joins TRBV20-1 and TRBJ2-4; no clear D. The CDR3 runs 11 residues. Germline V lookup: CDR1 DFQATT, CDR2 SNEGSKA (reference sequence). Trimming cost V 1 base and J 13 bases, with 11 bases left between them.

The chain combines TRBV5-1 with TRBJ2-5; no reliable D call. Per germline, CDR1 SGHRS and CDR2 YFSETQ. The CDR3 runs to 13 residues. Between the trimmed V and J ends, which lost 5 bases and 11 bases, there was a span of 19 bases. DNA for the CDR3: TGCGCCAGCAGACAGACCCCTGGCGGTGAGCAGTACTTC. Translation gives CASRQTPGGEQYF. Combining the CDR3 with reference TRBV5-1 and TRBJ2-5 gives the whole variable domain KAGVTQTPRYLIKTRGQQVTLSCSPISGHRSVSWYQQTPGQGLQFLFEYFSETQRNKGNFPGRFSGRQFSNSRSEMNVSTLELGDSALYLCASRQTPGGEQYFGPGTRLLVL.

As concerns this clonotype: A much larger clone sits a single nucleotide away, making a read error possible. The chain carries TRBV29-1 and TRBJ2-7; tentatively, D is TRBD1 (6 bases). Germline CDR1 reads SQVTM; CDR2 reads ANQGSEA. The CDR3 runs 12 residues. V shed 4 bases and J shed 7 bases, with 14 bases lying between them. The CDR3 nucleotides read TGCAGCGTTGGGGGGCCAGGCAATGAGCAGTACTTC. It codes for CSVGGPGNEQYF.

The chain employs TRBV20-1 and TRBJ2-1, with 8 bases matching TRBD2. CDR3 size: 14 residues. Germline CDR1 is DFQATT and CDR2 is SNEGSKA (reference sequence). Trimming cost V 5 bases and J 5 bases; bases outside gene matches: 8. CDR3 coding DNA: TGCAGTGCTTCCAGGAGAGCGGGAGACAATGAGCAGTTCTTC. Translated, it gives CSASRRAGDNEQFF.

The rearrangement links TRBV9 to TRBJ2-1; 7 nucleotides agree with TRBD2. CDR1 is SGDLS, CDR2 YYNGEE, per germline. The length of the CDR3 is 14 residues. With 3 bases clipped from V and 9 bases from J, the junction kept 9 bases outside the gene matches. The CDR3 protein is CASSAHGLVSEQFF. The CDR3 nucleotides read TGTGCCAGCAGCGCTCATGGACTAGTCAGTGAGCAGTTCTTC. The full variable domain, completed using reference TRBV9 and TRBJ2-1, is DSGVTQTPKHLITATGQRVTLRCSPRSGDLSVYWYQQSLDQGLQFLIQYYNGEERAKGNILERFSAQQFPDLHSELNLSSLELGDSALYFCASSAHGLVSEQFFGPGTRLTVL.